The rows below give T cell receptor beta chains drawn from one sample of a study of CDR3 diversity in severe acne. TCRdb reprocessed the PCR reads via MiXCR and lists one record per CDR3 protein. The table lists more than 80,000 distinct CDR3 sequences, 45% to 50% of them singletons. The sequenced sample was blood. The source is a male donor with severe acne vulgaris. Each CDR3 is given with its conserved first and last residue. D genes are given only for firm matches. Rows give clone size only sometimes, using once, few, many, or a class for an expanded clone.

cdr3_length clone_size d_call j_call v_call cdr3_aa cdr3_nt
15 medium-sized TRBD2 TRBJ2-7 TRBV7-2 CASSLWASGAYEQYF TGTGCCAGCAGCTTATGGGCTAGCGGAGCCTACGAGCAGTACTTC
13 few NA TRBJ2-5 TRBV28 CASSLLPQETQYF TGTGCCAGCAGTTTACTTCCTCAAGAGACCCAGTACTTC
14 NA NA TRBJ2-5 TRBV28 CASTPIEAKQTQYF TGTGCCAGCACCCCAATTGAGGCAAAACAAACCCAGTACTTC
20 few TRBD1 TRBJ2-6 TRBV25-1 CASSEYRLDRAGFGANVLTF TGTGCCAGCAGTGAATACCGGCTGGACAGGGCGGGGTTTGGGGCCAACGTCCTGACTTTC
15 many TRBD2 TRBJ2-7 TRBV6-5 CASSYSSGTPYEQYF TGTGCCAGCAGTTACTCTAGCGGGACTCCCTACGAGCAGTACTTC
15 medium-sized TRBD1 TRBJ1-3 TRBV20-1 CSARQGRDSGNTIYF TGCAGTGCCAGACAGGGGCGCGACTCTGGAAACACCATATATTTT
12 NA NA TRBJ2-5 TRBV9 CASSVGGETQYF TGTGCCAGCAGCGTAGGTGGAGAGACCCAGTACTTC
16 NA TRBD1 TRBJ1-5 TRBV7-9 CASTKDRGDSNQPQHF TGTGCCAGCACAAAGGACAGGGGGGATAGCAATCAGCCCCAGCATTTT
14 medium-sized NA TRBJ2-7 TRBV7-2 CASSLSGDSYEQYF TGTGCCAGCAGCTTATCAGGGGATTCCTACGAGCAGTACTTC
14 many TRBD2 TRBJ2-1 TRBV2 CASIASGNHNEQFF TGTGCCAGCATTGCCAGCGGGAATCACAATGAGCAGTTCTTC
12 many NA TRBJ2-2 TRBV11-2 CASSLLPGELFF TGTGCCAGCAGCTTACTACCCGGGGAGCTGTTTTTT
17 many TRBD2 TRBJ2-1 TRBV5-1 CASSRRAGGSSYNEQFF TGCGCCAGCAGTCGTAGAGCGGGAGGGAGCTCCTACAATGAGCAGTTCTTC
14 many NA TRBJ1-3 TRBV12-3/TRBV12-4 CASTLGGPGNTIYF TGTGCCAGCACCTTAGGGGGGCCTGGAAACACCATATATTTT
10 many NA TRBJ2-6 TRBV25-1 CASSGNVLTF TGTGCCAGCAGTGGCAACGTCCTGACTTTC
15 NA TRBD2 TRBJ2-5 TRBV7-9 CASSFMGGSQETQYF TGTGCCAGCAGCTTCATGGGAGGGTCCCAAGAGACCCAGTACTTC
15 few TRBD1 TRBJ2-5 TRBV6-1 CASSEVAGGQETQYF TGTGCCAGCAGTGAAGTGGCAGGGGGCCAAGAGACCCAGTACTTC
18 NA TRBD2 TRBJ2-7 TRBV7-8 CASRFAPGLAGAPYEQYF TGTGCCAGCAGGTTCGCTCCGGGACTAGCGGGAGCCCCCTACGAGCAGTACTTC
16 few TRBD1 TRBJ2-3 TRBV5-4 CASSPGGQGGPDTQYF TGTGCCAGCAGCCCTGGGGGACAGGGAGGCCCAGATACGCAGTATTTT
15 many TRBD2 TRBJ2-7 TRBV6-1 CASSEDLAGAYEQYF TGTGCCAGCAGTGAAGACCTAGCGGGAGCCTACGAGCAGTACTTC
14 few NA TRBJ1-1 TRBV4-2 CASSQAPEDTEAFF TGTGCCAGCAGCCAAGCTCCGGAGGACACTGAAGCTTTCTTT
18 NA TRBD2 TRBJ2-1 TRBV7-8 CASSLSSGLAGGYNEQFF TGTGCCAGCAGCTTAAGTTCCGGACTAGCGGGAGGGTACAATGAGCAGTTCTTC
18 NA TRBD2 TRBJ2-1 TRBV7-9 CASSRVGLAGLSYNEQFF TGTGCCAGCAGCCGGGTGGGGCTAGCGGGTCTCTCCTACAATGAGCAGTTCTTC
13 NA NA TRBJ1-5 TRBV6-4 CASSYTSNPPQHF TGTGCCAGCAGCTACACGAGCAATCCGCCCCAGCATTTT
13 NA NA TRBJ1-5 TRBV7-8 CASSLSGGQPQHF TGTGCCAGCAGCTTGTCCGGGGGACAGCCCCAGCATTTT
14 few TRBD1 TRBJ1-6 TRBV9 CASSVGQTKSPLHF TGTGCCAGCAGCGTGGGACAGACTAAATCACCCCTCCACTTT
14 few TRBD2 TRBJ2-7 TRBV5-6 CASSLERELYEQYF TGTGCCAGCAGCTTGGAGCGGGAGCTCTACGAGCAGTACTTC
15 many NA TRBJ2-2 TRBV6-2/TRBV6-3 CASSYYTSNTGELFF TGTGCCAGCAGTTACTACACGTCGAACACCGGGGAGCTGTTTTTT
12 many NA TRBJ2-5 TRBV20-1 CSAGGREETQYF TGTAGTGCAGGAGGGCGCGAAGAGACCCAGTACTTC
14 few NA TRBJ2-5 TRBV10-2 CASSEGTSRQTQYF TGCGCCAGCAGTGAGGGGACGAGCCGCCAGACCCAGTACTTC
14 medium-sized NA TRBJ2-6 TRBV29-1 CSVRRDSGANVLTF TGCAGCGTACGAAGGGACTCTGGGGCCAACGTCCTGACTTTC
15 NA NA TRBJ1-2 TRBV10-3 CAISGPTQRLYGYTF TGTGCCATCAGCGGCCCTACACAGAGGCTCTATGGCTACACCTTC
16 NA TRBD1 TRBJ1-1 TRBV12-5 CASGLVQGIMNTEAFF TGTGCTAGTGGTTTGGTACAGGGGATTATGAACACTGAAGCTTTCTTT
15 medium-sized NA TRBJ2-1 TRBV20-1 CSARTSPPYYNEQFF TGCAGTGCTAGGACTAGTCCCCCGTACTACAATGAGCAGTTCTTC
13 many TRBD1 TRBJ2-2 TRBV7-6 CASSWGQTGELFF TGTGCCAGCAGCTGGGGACAGACCGGGGAGCTGTTTTTT
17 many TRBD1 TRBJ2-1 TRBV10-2 CASSVDRASILGFEQFF TGCGCCAGCAGCGTAGACAGGGCTAGCATATTAGGGTTTGAGCAGTTCTTC
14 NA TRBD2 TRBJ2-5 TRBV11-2 CASNSGGSQETQYF TGTGCCAGCAACTCCGGGGGGTCCCAAGAGACCCAGTACTTC
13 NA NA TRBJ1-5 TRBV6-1 CASSVSSNQPQHF TGTGCCAGCAGTGTAAGCAGCAATCAGCCCCAGCATTTT
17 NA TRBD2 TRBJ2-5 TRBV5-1 CASSLAPSGRALETQYF TGCGCCAGCAGCTTGGCTCCTAGCGGGAGGGCCCTTGAGACCCAGTACTTC
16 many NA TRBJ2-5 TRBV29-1 CSVEPPEGALAETQYF TGCAGCGTTGAACCCCCGGAGGGGGCCTTAGCGGAGACCCAGTACTTC
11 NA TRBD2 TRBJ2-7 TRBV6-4 CASRGGGEQYF TGTGCCAGCAGGGGGGGGGGGGAGCAGTACTTC
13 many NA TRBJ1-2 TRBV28 CASSFVAEYGYTF TGTGCCAGCAGTTTTGTAGCGGAGTATGGCTACACCTTC
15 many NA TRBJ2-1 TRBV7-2 CASSLMGRRLDEQFF TGTGCCAGCAGCTTGATGGGACGGCGATTAGATGAGCAGTTCTTC
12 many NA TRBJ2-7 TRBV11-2 CASSPGAYEQYF TGTGCCAGCAGTCCTGGAGCCTACGAGCAGTACTTC
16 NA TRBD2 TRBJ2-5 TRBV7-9 CASSLGLAGKQETQYF TGTGCCAGCAGCTTGGGACTAGCGGGAAAACAAGAGACCCAGTACTTC
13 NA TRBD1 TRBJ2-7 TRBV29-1 CSVRDRGQCEQYF TGCAGCGTCCGGGACAGGGGGCAGTGCGAGCAGTACTTC
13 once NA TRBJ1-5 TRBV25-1 CASSELGNQPQHF TGTGCCAGCAGTGAACTGGGCAATCAGCCCCAGCATTTT
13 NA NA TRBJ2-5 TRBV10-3 CATGRPEFETQYF TGTGCCACCGGACGGCCAGAGTTTGAGACCCAGTACTTC
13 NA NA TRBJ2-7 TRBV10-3 CAISRGLEDEQYF TGTGCCATCTCTAGGGGGTTAGAGGACGAGCAGTACTTC
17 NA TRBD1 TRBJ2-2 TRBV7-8 CASSSRATGGATGELFF TGTGCCAGCAGCTCTCGGGCGACAGGGGGCGCGACCGGGGAGCTGTTTTTT
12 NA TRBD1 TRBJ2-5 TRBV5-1 CASKQGKETQYF TGCGCCAGCAAACAGGGGAAAGAGACCCAGTACTTC
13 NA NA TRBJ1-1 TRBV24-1 CATSLGAGTEAFF TGTGCCACCAGTCTGGGGGCAGGTACTGAAGCTTTCTTT
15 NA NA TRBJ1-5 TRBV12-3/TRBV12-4 CASSFRSSGNQPQHF TGTGCCAGCAGTTTTAGGTCCTCTGGCAATCAGCCCCAGCATTTT
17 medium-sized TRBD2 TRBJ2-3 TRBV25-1 CASSPQSVAGDQDTQYF TGTGCCAGCAGTCCCCAATCGGTTGCGGGAGATCAAGATACGCAGTATTTT
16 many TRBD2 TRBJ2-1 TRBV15 CATSNPRGGSYNEQFF TGTGCCACCAGCAACCCTCGGGGGGGCTCCTACAATGAGCAGTTCTTC
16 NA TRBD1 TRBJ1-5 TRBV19 CASSIDGQAGEQPQHF TGTGCCAGTAGTATCGACGGACAGGCTGGGGAGCAGCCCCAGCATTTT